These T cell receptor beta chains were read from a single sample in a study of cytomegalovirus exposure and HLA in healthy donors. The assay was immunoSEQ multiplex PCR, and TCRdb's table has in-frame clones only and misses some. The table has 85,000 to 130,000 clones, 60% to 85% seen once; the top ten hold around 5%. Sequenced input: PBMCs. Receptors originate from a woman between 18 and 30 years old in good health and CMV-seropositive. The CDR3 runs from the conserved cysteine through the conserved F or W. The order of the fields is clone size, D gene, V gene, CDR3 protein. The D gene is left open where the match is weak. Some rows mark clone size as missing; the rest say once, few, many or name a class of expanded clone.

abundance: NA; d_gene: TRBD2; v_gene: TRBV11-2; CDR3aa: CASSLTSGRGTDTQYF
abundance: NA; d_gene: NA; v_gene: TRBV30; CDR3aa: CAWSPDIRTIYF
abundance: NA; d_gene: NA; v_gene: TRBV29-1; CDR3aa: CSAVDFSSYNEQFF
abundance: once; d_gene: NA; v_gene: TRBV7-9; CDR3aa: CVSSRRGTGNTIYF
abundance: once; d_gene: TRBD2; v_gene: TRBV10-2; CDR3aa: CASGLAGGQGEQFF
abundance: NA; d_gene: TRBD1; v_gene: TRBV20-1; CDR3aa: CSATTGTAQYF
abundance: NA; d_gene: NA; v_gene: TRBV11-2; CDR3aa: CASSKTFSYEQYF
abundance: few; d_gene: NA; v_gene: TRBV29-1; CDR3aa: CSVSTTRSPNEKLFF
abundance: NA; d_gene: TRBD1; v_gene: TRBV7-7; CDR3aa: CASSLAPGGKETQYF
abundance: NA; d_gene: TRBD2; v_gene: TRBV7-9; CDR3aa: CASSLDWVAGGSSYEQYF
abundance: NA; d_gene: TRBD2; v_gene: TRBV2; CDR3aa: CASSESVSGRSSYNEQFF
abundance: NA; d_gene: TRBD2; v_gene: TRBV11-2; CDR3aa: CASRKGEGGSEQYF
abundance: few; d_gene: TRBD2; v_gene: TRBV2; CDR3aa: CASSWTSRGDYNEQFF
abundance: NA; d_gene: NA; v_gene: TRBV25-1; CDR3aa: CASSPQGPNTGELFF
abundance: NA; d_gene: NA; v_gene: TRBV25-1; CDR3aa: CASRDGTPSYNEQFF
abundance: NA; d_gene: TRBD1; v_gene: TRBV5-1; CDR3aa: CASSPGQGGGSPLHF
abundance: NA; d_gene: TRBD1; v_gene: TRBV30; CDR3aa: CAWSVTGPETQYF
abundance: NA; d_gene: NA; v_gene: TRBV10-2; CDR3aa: CASRDSSSYEQYF
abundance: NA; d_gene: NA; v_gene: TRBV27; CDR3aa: CASSPGGIGGDTQYF
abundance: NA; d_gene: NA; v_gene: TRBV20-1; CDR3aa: CSARRDYEQYF
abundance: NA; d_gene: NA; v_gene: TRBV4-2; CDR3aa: CASSQVPQGTASTEAFF
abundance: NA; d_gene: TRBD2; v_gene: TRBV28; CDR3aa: CASSTTLAGVTYNEQFF
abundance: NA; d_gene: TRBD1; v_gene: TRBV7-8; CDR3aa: CASTRDRVGYEQYF
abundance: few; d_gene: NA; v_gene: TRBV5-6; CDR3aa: CASSLGPEAFF
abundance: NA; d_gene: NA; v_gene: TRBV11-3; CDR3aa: CASSLGTTQGQYF
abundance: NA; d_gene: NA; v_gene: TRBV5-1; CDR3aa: CASSRTVGNEKLFF
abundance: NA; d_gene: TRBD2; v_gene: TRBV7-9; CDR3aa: CASTGTSGRISEQFF
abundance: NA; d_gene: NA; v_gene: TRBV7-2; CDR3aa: CASSPVGGVTEAFF
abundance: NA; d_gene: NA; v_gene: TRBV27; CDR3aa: CASSPLVSYEQYF
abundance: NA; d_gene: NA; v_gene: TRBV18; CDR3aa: CASSPPTGMNTEAFF
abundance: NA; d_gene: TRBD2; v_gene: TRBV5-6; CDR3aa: CASSFWTSGSNGHEQYF
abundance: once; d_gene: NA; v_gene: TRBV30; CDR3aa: CAWAGLSYEQYF
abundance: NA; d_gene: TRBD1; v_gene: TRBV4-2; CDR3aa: CASSQVGQGGPYEQYF
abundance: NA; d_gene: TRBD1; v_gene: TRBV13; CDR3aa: CASSTRDRNVNNEQFF
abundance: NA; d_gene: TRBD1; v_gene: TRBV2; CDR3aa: CASGQDRVTTDTQYF
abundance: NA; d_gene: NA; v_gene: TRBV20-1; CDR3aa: CSARVRNGYTF
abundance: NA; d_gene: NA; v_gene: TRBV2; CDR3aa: CASEGGSGANVLTF
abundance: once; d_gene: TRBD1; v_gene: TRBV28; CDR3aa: CASRRQGSSPLHF
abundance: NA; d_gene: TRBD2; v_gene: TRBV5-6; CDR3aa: CASSLSLAGAEQYF
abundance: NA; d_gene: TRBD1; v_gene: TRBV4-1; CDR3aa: CASSQFSTGNFPYGYTF
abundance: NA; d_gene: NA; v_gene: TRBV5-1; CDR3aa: CASSLGSAGQGEKLFF
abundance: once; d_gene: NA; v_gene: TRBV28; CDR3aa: CASSPGGGVYEQYF
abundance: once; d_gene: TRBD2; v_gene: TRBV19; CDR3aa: CASSIGLADPYEQYF
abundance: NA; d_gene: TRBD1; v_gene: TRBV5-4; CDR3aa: CASSPGTGLGEKLFF
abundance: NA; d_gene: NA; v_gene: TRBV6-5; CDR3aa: CASTIAPGAPYEQYF
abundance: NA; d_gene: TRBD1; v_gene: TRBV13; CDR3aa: CASSRDRGHGNTEAFF
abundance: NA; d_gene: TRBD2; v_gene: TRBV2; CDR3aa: CASSDLAGAYEQYF
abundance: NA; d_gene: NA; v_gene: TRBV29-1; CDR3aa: CSVSISGNTIYF
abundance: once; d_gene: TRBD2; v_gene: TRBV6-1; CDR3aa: CASSEAQGLAVSTDTQYF
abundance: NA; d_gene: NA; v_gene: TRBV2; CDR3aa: CASSPPGGRIYGYTF
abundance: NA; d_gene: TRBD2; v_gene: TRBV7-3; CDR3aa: CASSLTSGINNEQFF
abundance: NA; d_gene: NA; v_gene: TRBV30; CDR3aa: CAWTKDPGSYNEQFF
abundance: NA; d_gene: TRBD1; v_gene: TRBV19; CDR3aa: CASRQGQLNTEAFF
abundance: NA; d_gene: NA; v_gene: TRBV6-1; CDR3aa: CASSATGNYGYTF